This T cell receptor beta chain was identified during a study of T cell changes during pregnancy in multiple sclerosis. The assay was immunoSEQ multiplex PCR, and TCRdb's table has in-frame clones only and misses some. Of 45,000 or so clones in the sample, nearly 90% were seen once. This CDR3 spans 11 amino acids. Per the germline V gene, CDR1 is PRHDT and CDR2 is FYEKMQ (reference sequence). The chain recombines TRBV13 with TRBJ2-1; the match to TRBD2 covers 7 bases. Sequencing used CD4+ T cells from peripheral blood mononuclear cells, obtained after pregnancy. The sequence was collected from a female donor with multiple sclerosis, enrolled in a pregnancy study. CDR3 amino acids: CARGGSNEQFF. The CDR3 DNA reads TGTGCGAGGGGCGGGAGCAATGAGCAGTTCTTC. Full variable domain (rest looked up from reference TRBV13 and TRBJ2-1): AAGVIQSPRHLIKEKRETATLKCYPIPRHDTVYWYQQGPGQDPQFLISFYEKMQSDKGSIPDRFSAQQFSDYHSELNMSSLELGDSALYFCARGGSNEQFFGPGTRLTVL.